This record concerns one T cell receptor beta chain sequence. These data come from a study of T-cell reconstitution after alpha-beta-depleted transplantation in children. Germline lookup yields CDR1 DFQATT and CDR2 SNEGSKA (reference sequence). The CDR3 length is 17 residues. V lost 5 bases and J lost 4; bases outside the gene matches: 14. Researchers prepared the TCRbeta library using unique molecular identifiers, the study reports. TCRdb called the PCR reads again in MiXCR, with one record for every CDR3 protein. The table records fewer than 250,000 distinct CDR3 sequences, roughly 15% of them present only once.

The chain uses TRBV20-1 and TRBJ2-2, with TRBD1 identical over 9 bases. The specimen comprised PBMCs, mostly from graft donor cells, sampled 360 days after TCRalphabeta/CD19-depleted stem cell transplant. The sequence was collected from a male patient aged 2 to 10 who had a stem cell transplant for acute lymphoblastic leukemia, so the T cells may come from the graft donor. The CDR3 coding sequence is TGCAGTGCTGAACTCGGGACAGGGTTTTTGGGCACCGGGGAGCTGTTTTTT. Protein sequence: CSAELGTGFLGTGELFF.